The 23 T cell receptor beta chains below come from one sample, sequenced in a study of blood T cell repertoires in COVID-19. Sequenced by immunoSEQ multiplex PCR; TCRdb stores in-frame clones only, minus some. The data contain about 220,000 clones, under 90% of them singletons. The sample consisted of peripheral blood. These receptors were collected from a man between 25 and 39 years old with active or convalescent COVID-19.

V gene TRBV23-1 combines with J gene TRBJ1-5; D gene uncertain. TRBV23-1 is labeled an ORF, and its function is uncertain. This CDR3 region has 13 residues. Trimming pared 6 bases from V and 11 bases from J, leaving 17 bases between. The CDR3 DNA follows: TGCGCCAGCAGGAGGACCATGAGGGCAGCCCAGCATTTT. Translated, it gives CASRRTMRAAQHF.

In this sample, this clone turned up once. This chain links TRBV30 with TRBJ1-2; D may be TRBD1 (5 bases). Germline CDR1 and CDR2: GTSNPN and SVGIG (reference sequence). V lost 8 bases and J 4 bases, leaving 17 bases between the germline ends. The CDR3 extends over 13 amino acids. CDR3 residues: CAGNPGSSYGYTF. The CDR3, as DNA: TGTGCCGGGAACCCAGGGTCCTCCTATGGCTACACCTTC.

This chain links TRBV20-1 with TRBJ2-5; D perhaps matches TRBD2 (5 bases). Germline V gene data show CDR1 as DFQATT and CDR2 as SNEGSKA (reference sequence). Trimming removed 3 bases at V and 7 bases at J, with 18 bases between. The CDR3 is 14 amino acids. The CDR3 coding sequence is TGCAGTGCTAGTCTAGCTCCCATATCGGGGACCCAGTACTTC. This sequence encodes CSASLAPISGTQYF.

V gene TRBV30 combines with J gene TRBJ2-7; 10 nucleotides line up with TRBD1. The CDR3 length is 14 residues. Germline values: CDR1 GTSNPN, CDR2 SVGIG (reference sequence). V was clipped by 0 bases and J by 5 bases; unmatched bases: 4. The chain's CDR3 is CAWSVTGTGDEQYF. For the CDR3, the DNA is TGTGCCTGGAGTGTCACCGGGACAGGGGACGAGCAGTACTTC.

The chain links TRBV5-5 to TRBJ2-7; a weak D match, TRBD2 (6 bases). CDR1 and CDR2 (germline): SGHKS, YYEKEE (reference sequence). The length of the CDR3 is 17 residues. Trimming left V 0 bases short and J 0 bases short, with 16 bases between. The CDR3 here is CASSLESGVLSSYEQYF. DNA for the CDR3: TGTGCCAGCAGCTTGGAGTCGGGGGTTTTGAGCTCCTACGAGCAGTACTTC.

The chain carries TRBV7-6 and TRBJ2-1; 9 nucleotides agree with TRBD2. Germline V gene data show CDR1 as SGHVS and CDR2 as FNYEAQ. The CDR3 runs 17 residues. V lost 5 bases to trimming and J lost 8 bases; unmatched junction nucleotides: 16. The CDR3 DNA sequence: TGTGCCAGCAGCACAGGCCAGGCGGGGGGGTTACTCTATGAGCAGTTCTTC. As protein: CASSTGQAGGLLYEQFF.

V and J are TRBV20-1 and TRBJ1-2, with 8 bases fitting TRBD1. V gave up 3 bases and J gave up 6 bases; unmatched junction bases: 9. The CDR3 runs to 14 residues. CDR1 and CDR2 from the germline V gene are DFQATT and SNEGSKA (reference sequence). The CDR3 DNA sequence: TGCAGTGCTAGTCCCGGACAGGGTGCCAATGGCTACACCTTC. Its protein is CSASPGQGANGYTF.

The chain is built from TRBV5-1 and TRBJ2-2, with TRBD1 matching 8 bases. Per the germline V gene, CDR1 is SGHRS and CDR2 is YFSETQ. Trimming cost V 5 bases and J 3 bases; bases outside gene matches: 6. The CDR3 covers 15 residues. CDR3 DNA: TGCGCCAGCAGTCGACAGGGGCCCGACACCGGGGAGCTGTTTTTT. As protein: CASSRQGPDTGELFF.

The chain employs TRBV5-6 and TRBJ1-1; D is uncertain. Germline CDR1 and CDR2: SGHDT and YYEEEE. With 4 bases removed from V and 4 bases from J, the gap between germline ends came to 17 bases. CDR3 length: 15 residues. CDR3 coding DNA: TGTGCCAGCAGCATGGGCCCCGGGTGGAGCACTGAAGCTTTCTTT. Protein product: CASSMGPGWSTEAFF.

The chain couples TRBV6-2 or TRBV6-3 to TRBJ1-4, with no clear D. CDR3 length: 12 amino acids. V lost 6 bases and J lost 6, with 8 bases in between. Germline V lookup: CDR1 MNHEY, CDR2 SVGEGT. DNA for the CDR3: TGTGCCAGCAGCCCCGCGGATGAAAAACTGTTTTTT. The encoded protein is CASSPADEKLFF.

The chain has TRBV19 and TRBJ2-2, with 11 positions matching TRBD2. Looked up from germline, CDR1 is LNHDA and CDR2 is SQIVND (reference sequence). V trimming: 3 bases; J trimming: 6 bases; junction bases outside the gene matches: 18. This CDR3 has 20 residues. CDR3 region: CASSILPGTSGRRGAGELFF. The CDR3 bases are TGTGCCAGTAGTATCCTACCCGGGACTAGCGGCCGGAGGGGGGCCGGGGAGCTGTTTTTT.

This clone has a handful of counts. The rearrangement joins TRBV2 to TRBJ1-4; D ambiguous. Germline CDR1 and CDR2: SNHLY and FYNNEI. V lost 7 bases and J lost 4, with 19 bases in between. This CDR3 has 16 amino acids. The DNA for the CDR3 is TGTGCCAGCAATCGTGGGCAGGCAACCTTTAATGAAAAACTGTTTTTT. Its protein product is CASNRGQATFNEKLFF.

This chain joins TRBV7-3 and TRBJ2-3; 11 bases align to TRBD2. Germline trimming cut 4 bases from V and 2 bases from J; bases unmatched to any gene: 2. The CDR3 has 15 amino acids. Germline V gene data show CDR1 as SGHTA and CDR2 as FQGTGA. CDR3 protein: CASSWGLADTDTQYF. CDR3 nucleotides: TGTGCCAGCAGCTGGGGACTAGCGGACACAGATACGCAGTATTTT.

The rearrangement links TRBV3-1 (or the pseudogene TRBV3-2) to TRBJ2-7, with unresolved D. Germline V gene data show CDR1 as LGHDT and CDR2 as YNNKEL (reference sequence). Trimming stripped 0 bases from V and 4 bases from J, with 7 bases between. This CDR3 region has 13 residues. The DNA of the CDR3 is TGTGCCAGCAGCCAAGACTACGGGTACGAGCAGTACTTC. Protein product: CASSQDYGYEQYF.

The chain recombines TRBV9 with TRBJ1-6; D possibly corresponds to TRBD1 (6 bases). Germline loops: CDR1 SGDLS, CDR2 YYNGEE. Trimming pared 4 bases from V and 10 bases from J, leaving 15 bases between. The CDR3 has 14 residues. The CDR3 nucleotides are TGTGCCAGCAGCCCTGAGGGGGGGAGCTCACCCCTCCACTTT. It translates to CASSPEGGSSPLHF.

The chain combines TRBV6-2 or TRBV6-3 with TRBJ2-3; D unclear. The CDR3 consists of 15 residues. CDR1 is MNHEY and CDR2 is SVGEGT in the germline V gene. Between the trimmed V and J ends, which lost 2 bases and 0 bases, there was a span of 9 bases. The CDR3 DNA is TGTGCCAGCAGTTACGCGGTTGCTAGCACAGATACGCAGTATTTT. Its translation is CASSYAVASTDTQYF.

The chain couples TRBV9 to TRBJ1-3; D uncertain. V was pared by 0 bases and J by 2 bases, with 9 bases between. Germline values: CDR1 SGDLS, CDR2 YYNGEE. The CDR3 is 15 amino acids. CDR3 loop: CASSVGGIPGNTIYF. CDR3 nucleotides: TGTGCCAGCAGCGTAGGTGGCATACCTGGAAACACCATATATTTT.

CDR3 nucleotides: TGTGCCAGCAGCTTAGAGGGTCTAGCGGGGCTGGGGACCCAGTACTTC. It codes for CASSLEGLAGLGTQYF. The chain uses TRBV7-2 and TRBJ2-5; 9 bases line up with TRBD2. The CDR3 is 16 amino acids. Losses at the gene ends were 1 base for V and 7 bases for J; bases not matched to a gene: 10. Germline CDR1 SGHTA, CDR2 FQGNSA.

The chain recombines TRBV6-1 with TRBJ1-1; 9 positions match TRBD1. Germline CDR1 reads MNHNS; CDR2 reads SASEGT. The CDR3 has 14 amino acids. The trim removed 2 bases at V and 8 bases at J, leaving 6 bases unmatched. In DNA, the CDR3 is TGTGCCAGCAGTGAAAGGGGGGGACAGGGCGAAGCTTTCTTT. Translating it yields CASSERGGQGEAFF.

The chain links TRBV5-5 to TRBJ2-1; 8 bases map to TRBD2. V shed 4 bases, J shed 7 bases, and the junction held 7 bases outside the gene matches. The V gene's germline CDR1 is SGHKS and CDR2 YYEKEE (reference sequence). The CDR3 covers 14 residues. The chain's CDR3 is CASSPGLDENEQFF. In DNA, the CDR3 is TGTGCCAGCAGCCCGGGACTAGACGAAAATGAGCAGTTCTTC.

The V call is TRBV4-3, the J call TRBJ2-1, with 8 positions matching TRBD2. From germline, CDR1 is LGHNA and CDR2 YSLEER. V gave up 0 bases and J gave up 8 bases; unmatched junction bases: 9. This CDR3 spans 16 amino acids. CDR3 protein: CASSQDSSGRSYEQFF. CDR3 sequence (DNA): TGCGCCAGCAGCCAAGATTCGAGCGGGAGATCTTATGAGCAGTTCTTC.

The chain joins TRBV5-8 to TRBJ1-6; TRBD1 matches at 9 bases. CDR1 is SGHTS, CDR2 YDEGEE, per germline. This CDR3 has 14 amino acids. J was trimmed by 11 bases and V by 0 bases; bases with no gene match: 3. CDR3 DNA: TGTGCCAGCAGCTTGGCCGGGACAGGGACACCCCTCCACTTT. It is translated as CASSLAGTGTPLHF.

CDR3 residues: CASSQERQGTDTQYF. For the CDR3, the DNA is TGCGCCAGCAGCCAAGAGAGGCAGGGGACAGATACGCAGTATTTT. V and J are TRBV4-3 and TRBJ2-3; D may be TRBD1 (6 bases). There are 15 residues in the CDR3. V lost 0 bases to trimming and J lost 3 bases, with 10 bases between them. Per germline, CDR1 LGHNA and CDR2 YSLEER.